This T cell receptor (beta chain) was retrieved from a study of identical twins' blood T cells. TCRdb re-derived calls from the 5' RACE reads in MiXCR, one entry per CDR3 protein. The sample holds hundreds of thousands of distinct CDR3 sequences, roughly 27% seen once. Donors were six healthy women in three monozygous twin pairs. Material for sequencing was PBMCs. This clonotype was obtained from a woman aged 18 to 55 in good health.

The CDR3 here is CASGTLNTGELFF. The CDR3 bases are TGTGCCAGCGGGACATTAAACACCGGGGAGCTGTTTTTT. This chain uses TRBV6-1 with TRBJ2-2, with D maybe TRBD1 (6 bases). CDR3 length: 13 residues. The V gene lost 8 bases and the J gene lost 2 bases, with 9 bases spanning the gap. Germline CDR1 is MNHNS and CDR2 is SASEGT.